At least ten counts were recorded for the clone carrying this T cell receptor (beta chain). Its antigen is still unknown. Specified time point: pre-sensitization, week 0. Treatment noted: therapeutic diphenylcyclopropenone sensitization with weekly scalp DPC. Those who donated were patients with alopecia, 18 to 70 years of age, and suitable for DPC. CDR3 length: 16 amino acids. CDR1 and CDR2 (germline): LGHDT, YNNKEL (reference sequence). V lost 3 bases and J 2 bases, leaving 15 bases between the germline ends. The sample is drawn from a study of human T cells and chemical hapten exposure. Study summary: Patch tests put 0.01% DPC on the upper back, and the results were checked at 6 days.

In TCRdb, the RACE reads were re-called with MiXCR into one record per CDR3 protein. Of approximately 79,000 distinct CDR3 sequences detected, 8.5% appear once; the ten largest clones hold 2% to 3%. Broader study findings: Significantly greater numbers of large CDR3 similarity clusters came from expanded TCRs than from controls.

This chain links TRBV3-1 with TRBJ2-3, with a possible D match to TRBD1 (6 bases). This specimen was whole blood, taken in connection with sensitization to the hapten diphenylcyclopropenone (DPC). The sequence came from a man aged 40-49 years with alopecia areata. Some clones in this sample may be carry-over from other donors' samples. The CDR3 nucleotides read TGTGCCAGCAGCCAGCCGTCCGGGACAATCACAGATACGCAGTATTTT. This translates into CASSQPSGTITDTQYF.